This is a list of T cell receptor beta chains from one sample in a study of shared clonotypes between healthy human individuals. Profiled with immunoSEQ multiplex PCR; TCRdb holds only in-frame clones, not every one. Of around 2,100,000 clones listed, about 94% are singletons. Sequencing input: naive CD8+ T cells sorted from blood. All receptors come from a man aged 18 to 30 in good health. Each CDR3 is given with its conserved first and last residue. Rows may omit the clone size; those that give it use once, few, many or a size class.

size,length,V,J,CDR3
.,15,TRBV19,TRBJ1-3,CASSIGPDSGNTIYF
.,13,TRBV21-1,TRBJ1-5,CASSIRGDQPQHF
.,15,TRBV12-2,TRBJ2-7,CASRLHATGLIEQYF
.,14,TRBV5-4,TRBJ2-3,CASSSSGAEDTQYF
.,18,TRBV30,TRBJ2-6,CAWLTGGRVSSGANVLTF
.,11,TRBV20-1,TRBJ2-5,CSLGGIETQYF
.,17,TRBV9,TRBJ2-1,CASSVDGTSGRENEQFF
.,15,TRBV18,TRBJ1-1,CASSPPSGAGTEAFF
.,15,TRBV13,TRBJ1-2,CASSVRAFSNYGYTF
.,14,TRBV5-6,TRBJ1-5,CASSLGGSNQPQHF
.,15,TRBV9,TRBJ2-1,CASSGSDSIPNEQFF
.,15,TRBV10-3,TRBJ1-2,CAISEQAVTNYGYTF
.,14,TRBV5-5,TRBJ2-7,CASSLAGGSYEQYF
.,13,TRBV6-5,TRBJ2-7,CASSYSRGFEQYF
.,19,TRBV5-5,TRBJ1-2,CASSLTIPGQGFWDYGYTF
.,17,TRBV30,TRBJ2-1,CAWSVYWLADSYNEQFF
.,16,TRBV5-4,TRBJ2-5,CASSLRMGGAKETQYF
.,13,TRBV6-6,TRBJ2-1,CASSQTGANEQFF
.,12,TRBV7-9,TRBJ2-7,CASSPGMYEQYF
.,13,TRBV27,TRBJ2-7,CASSFGFGYEQYF
.,16,TRBV5-1,TRBJ2-3,CASSLGDRGGTDTQYF
.,15,TRBV21-1,TRBJ2-7,CASSKGGQGAPEQYF
.,14,TRBV11-2,TRBJ2-5,CASSSQTGVETQYF
once,13,TRBV30,TRBJ2-7,CAWSASVAYEQYF
.,14,TRBV19,TRBJ1-1,CASSTGQGDAEAFF
.,17,TRBV5-4,TRBJ2-1,CASSRQFARDPYNEQFF
.,13,TRBV7-9,TRBJ2-2,CASAPAGAGELFF
.,15,TRBV27,TRBJ2-1,CASRAGQRGGWEQFF
once,14,TRBV5-4,TRBJ1-3,CASSPVGEGNTIYF
.,19,TRBV27,TRBJ2-3,CASSLLPWTSGRGTDTQYF
.,19,TRBV29-1,TRBJ1-1,CSVFPLGQGEGWMNTEAFF
.,13,TRBV7-9,TRBJ2-7,CASSPKNTYEQYF
.,16,TRBV4-2,TRBJ2-1,CASSQEEGGPYNEQFF
.,15,TRBV27,TRBJ2-7,CASVNKGQGTYEQYF
.,13,TRBV5-1,TRBJ2-7,CASSPGGGNEQYF
once,17,TRBV4-3,TRBJ2-2,CASSHGLAGVNTGELFF
once,15,TRBV27,TRBJ2-7,CASSPVEGGNYEQYF
.,16,TRBV25-1,TRBJ2-2,CASSELTVLNTGELFF
.,13,TRBV7-2,TRBJ1-2,CASSLGSAEVRTF
once,15,TRBV5-8,TRBJ1-2,CASSSSRQVNYGYTF
.,17,TRBV4-1,TRBJ2-7,CASSQETGTSGIYEQYF
.,15,TRBV7-9,TRBJ2-5,CASSLVASGQETQYF
.,17,TRBV7-9,TRBJ2-7,CASSPRMGQGATYEQYF
.,13,TRBV14,TRBJ2-7,CASSGRGSYEQYF
once,18,TRBV9,TRBJ2-5,CASSVGLAGSLPGETQYF
.,14,TRBV9,TRBJ2-7,CASSGGAGSYEQYF
.,13,TRBV28,TRBJ1-1,CASSYGPSPEAFF
once,13,TRBV18,TRBJ2-7,CASSPFPSYEQYF
.,13,TRBV30,TRBJ1-2,CAWSGIGSYGYTF
.,13,TRBV6-5,TRBJ2-1,CASSPGGLSGQFF
.,14,TRBV13,TRBJ2-5,CASRSDREVETQYF
.,13,TRBV6-5,TRBJ1-1,CASSYGEGTEAFF